The entry below describes one TCR beta chain. This clone was counted once. No antigen is known for it. Nothing much larger sits one base from this clone, and base qualities are not available. This entry is derived from a study of blood T cell repertoires in COVID-19 (dated by TCRdb to 2020 to 2022). At the level of the whole study: Samples covering the acute and convalescent phases of COVID-19 were provided by collaborators in the United States, Italy and Spain. The material from the prospective study consisted of cDNA or gDNA derived from T cells, B-cell-depleted T cells, or PBMCs. Subjects who had been exposed to COVID-19, were actively infected with it, or had recovered from it provided the deeply sampled blood TCRbeta repertoires that made up the dataset. The repertoires were released in a freely available public database intended as a resource for research on the immune response to SARS-CoV-2. Samples were obtained from the ongoing ImmuneRACE study (first 160 participants) and from 1,254 subjects provided by 6 global collaborators. Sample metadata almost always included a de-identified subject ID, COVID-19 status, age in years and sex. HLA class I and class II types, where available, came from metadata supplied by the sample provider rather than from assay-based typing. What the work shows at the level of the full study, not this receptor alone: The amount of clinical and demographic metadata varied by source and participant and was provided uncurated.

Looking up the germline V gene (reference sequence) yields CDR1 LGHDT and CDR2 YNNKEL. The CDR3 runs 14 amino acids, cysteine and phenylalanine included. Only the CDR3 region is kept as DNA, spanning 42 bases read in frame from base 1. The V end gives up 4 bases and the J end 7 bases, leaving 3 bases in the junction not matched to a gene. TCRbeta CDR3 regions were amplified from genomic DNA using the immunoSEQ Assay, a bias-controlled multiplex PCR. As for the authors' bioinformatics: Nucleated cell counts per sample were estimated from amplification of reference gene primers within the assay. Sequence reads were collapsed and filtered to measure the absolute abundance of every unique TCRbeta CDR3 rearrangement. Productive Simpson clonality was computed per sample as the square root of Simpson's diversity index over productive rearrangements. Entries here come from immuneACCESS through TCRdb and include only in-frame sequences with V and J called. Some clones fail to appear in such tables; in the studies checked, an unresolved V gene covers under half of the shortfall, and the cause of the remainder is unknown. V and J calls and clone size are those listed in that table; D and trimming were worked out from the DNA. Within this sample are fewer than 150,000 clones, with around 85% of them counted one time only. Less than 20% of the sample rests with the top ten.

Collaborating institutions collected whole blood in K2EDTA tubes following their own protocols. For TCRbeta analysis, collaborator samples were shipped as frozen whole blood, as isolated PBMCs, or as DNA extracted from either sample type. The clonotype was recovered from a woman between 45 and 65 years old with acute or convalescent COVID-19. The sample comprised peripheral blood. The sequence joins TRBV3-1 (or the pseudogene TRBV3-2) to TRBJ1-6; 8 bases in the middle match TRBD1. The DNA sequence follows: TGTGCCAGCAGCCGTAGACAGGGGAATTCACCCCTCCACTTT. Its product reads: CASSRRQGNSPLHF.